Each of the 32 T cell receptor beta chains below was sequenced from the same sample in a study of T cell clonotyping in hematopoietic cell transplantation. Profiled with immunoSEQ multiplex PCR; TCRdb holds only in-frame clones, not every one. Among over a thousand clones, around 66% were seen once, and the ten largest hold roughly 45%. Sample: peripheral blood mononuclear cells, taken 100 days after allogeneic stem cell transplant. Receptors were obtained from a female patient aged 25-39 years who had an allogeneic stem cell transplant, so T cells may come from the graft donor. Some clones in this sample may be carry-over from other donors' samples.

This clone was counted a few times. This sequence joins TRBV5-3 and TRBJ2-7; D is ambiguous. TRBV5-3 counts as an open reading frame of uncertain function. The V gene lost 4 bases and the J gene lost 2 bases, with 4 bases spanning the gap. This CDR3 spans 11 amino acids. The CDR3 DNA reads as TGTGCCAGAAGCACCCCCTACGAGCAGTACTTC. Protein: CARSTPYEQYF.

This rearrangement joins TRBV7-3 to TRBJ1-2, with D perhaps TRBD1 (5 bases). The CDR3 is 13 amino acids. Trimming took off 5 bases at V and 7 bases at J, with 14 bases between the two ends. Germline V gene data show CDR1 as SGHTA and CDR2 as FQGTGA. CDR3 sequence reads: CASSAGTNAGYTF. The CDR3 DNA reads as TGTGCCAGCAGCGCCGGGACTAATGCTGGCTACACCTTC.

This clone appeared a few times. This chain uses TRBV6-5 with TRBJ2-3; 8 nucleotides line up with TRBD1. J gave up 2 bases and V 4 bases, and 8 bases lay outside the gene matches. The CDR3 is 16 amino acids. From germline, CDR1 is MNHEY and CDR2 SVGAGI. The CDR3 region is CASSSARDRNTDTQYF. The CDR3 nucleotides are TGTGCCAGCAGTTCCGCGAGGGACAGGAACACAGATACGCAGTATTTT.

This sequence joins TRBV6-4 and TRBJ1-1; D is uncertain. Per germline, CDR1 MRHNA and CDR2 SNTAGT. This CDR3 is 11 amino acids long. V was cut by 5 bases and J by 6 bases, with 7 bases left in between. The DNA for the CDR3 is TGTGCCAGCAGTTACGGAGCTGAAGCTTTCTTT. As protein: CASSYGAEAFF.

The chain couples TRBV30 to TRBJ1-4; D not certain. The CDR3 length is 15 residues. The germline V gene encodes CDR1 GTSNPN and CDR2 SVGIG (reference sequence). V lost 2 bases to trimming and J lost 5 bases, with 15 bases between them. DNA of the CDR3: TGTGCCTGGAGTCACCAGCCGCTTTCAAATGAAAAACTGTTTTTT. Translation gives CAWSHQPLSNEKLFF.

The chain recombines TRBV6-1 with TRBJ1-4; 8 bases match TRBD1. Unmatched junction bases numbered 9, after V lost 8 bases and J lost 4 bases. The germline CDR1 and CDR2 sequences are MNHNS and SASEGT. The CDR3 has 15 amino acids. In DNA, the CDR3 is TGTGCCAGCGAAACGACGACAGGGGTTAATGAAAAACTGTTTTTT. It translates to CASETTTGVNEKLFF.

The chain uses TRBV27 and TRBJ2-5; 7 bases fit TRBD2. Trimming removed 8 bases from V and 1 base from J; junction bases left unmatched: 10. The CDR3 is made up of 15 amino acids. From germline, CDR1 is MNHEY and CDR2 SMNVEV (reference sequence). The DNA of the CDR3 is TGTGCCAGCTTGCCTTGGGGGGGATTCCAAGAGACCCAGTACTTC. Translating gives CASLPWGGFQETQYF.

The chain couples TRBV7-9 to TRBJ2-1, with D hard to call. Trimming cost V 2 bases and J 9 bases, with 11 bases left between them. Germline CDR1 reads SEHNR; CDR2 reads FQNEAQ (reference sequence). The CDR3 is 13 residues long. CDR3 nucleotide sequence: TGTGCCAGCAGCTTACCGGTGCGAATTGAGCAGTTCTTC. Translated, it gives CASSLPVRIEQFF.

The chain has TRBV7-8 and TRBJ2-5, with 12 bases lining up with TRBD2. This CDR3 region has 18 residues. Unmatched junction bases numbered 14, after V lost 4 bases and J lost 5 bases. Germline CDR1 is SGHVS and CDR2 is FQNEAQ. The CDR3 bases are TGTGCCAGCAGCTACCGGACTAGCGGGGCCGGAGGATTTGAGACCCAGTACTTC. This sequence encodes CASSYRTSGAGGFETQYF.

V gene TRBV5-6 combines with J gene TRBJ2-7, with 7 bases lining up with TRBD1. V shed 3 bases, J shed 4 bases, and the junction held 7 bases outside the gene matches. The CDR3 runs 14 residues. Germline CDR1 is SGHDT and CDR2 is YYEEEE. CDR3 protein: CASSWEGGPYEQYF. CDR3 nucleotides: TGTGCCAGCAGCTGGGAAGGGGGCCCTTACGAGCAGTACTTC. Drawing the rest from reference TRBV5-6 and TRBJ2-7, the complete variable domain is DAGVTQSPTHLIKTRGQQVTLRCSPKSGHDTVSWYQQALGQGPQFIFQYYEEEERQRGNFPDRFSGHQFPNYSSELNVNALLLGDSALYLCASSWEGGPYEQYFGPGTRLTVT.

The CDR3 sequence: CASSSNGETQYF. CDR3 sequence (DNA): TGTGCCAGCAGCTCAAATGGGGAGACCCAGTACTTC. V usage is TRBV11-2 and J usage is TRBJ2-5, with D unresolved. Per the germline V gene, CDR1 is SGHAT and CDR2 is FQNNGV. The CDR3 length is 12 residues. The V gene lost 4 bases and the J gene lost 5 bases, with 8 bases spanning the gap.

V and J are TRBV9 and TRBJ2-7; TRBD1 aligns across 10 bases. Germline loops: CDR1 SGDLS, CDR2 YYNGEE. The V segment lost 4 bases and the J segment 2 bases; nucleotides outside the gene matches: 6. The CDR3 extends over 15 amino acids. The CDR3 is CASSLGQGGTYEQYF. The CDR3 nucleotides read TGTGCCAGCAGCTTAGGACAGGGGGGGACCTACGAGCAGTACTTC.

This chain uses TRBV9 with TRBJ2-7, with D perhaps matching TRBD1 (6 bases). The germline gives CDR1 SGDLS, CDR2 YYNGEE. With 4 bases removed from V and 3 bases from J, the gap between germline ends came to 20 bases. The length of the CDR3 is 16 residues. DNA of the CDR3: TGTGCCAGCAGCTTCGGACAGTCAGGGTCTTTCTACGAGCAGTACTTC. It yields the protein CASSFGQSGSFYEQYF.

The chain couples TRBV7-8 to TRBJ2-3, with 8 nucleotides matching TRBD1. V gave up 1 base and J gave up 1 base; unmatched junction bases: 4. CDR3 length: 16 residues. Per the germline V gene, CDR1 is SGHVS and CDR2 is FQNEAQ. This CDR3 reads CASSLDTGQGTDTQYF. CDR3 coding DNA: TGTGCCAGCAGCTTAGATACGGGACAGGGCACAGATACGCAGTATTTT.

V and J are TRBV9 and TRBJ2-3; D is uncertain. Germline values: CDR1 SGDLS, CDR2 YYNGEE. The CDR3 contains 14 residues. Between the trimmed V and J ends, which lost 1 base and 0 bases, there was a span of 6 bases. The CDR3 DNA sequence: TGTGCCAGCAGCGTATCAAGAAGCACAGATACGCAGTATTTT. Protein: CASSVSRSTDTQYF.

Sample share makes this clone hyperexpanded. CDR3 sequence reads: CASSTGGDGYTF. Here the CDR3 DNA reads TGTGCCAGTTCGACAGGGGGAGATGGCTACACCTTC. The chain links TRBV6-5 to TRBJ1-2; 9 bases are shared with TRBD1. The junction had 5 bases not matched to a gene; V was cut back by 9 bases and J by 6 bases. In germline, CDR1 is MNHEY, CDR2 SVGAGI. This CDR3 comprises 12 residues.

Of note for this clone: Other nucleotide sequences from this sample produce the same CDR3. The J gene is TRBJ1-4, the V gene TRBV5-4; possibly TRBD1 for D (5 bases). V was cut by 4 bases and J by 0 bases, with 13 bases left in between. Germline V CDR1 and CDR2: SGHNT, YYREEE (reference sequence). The length of the CDR3 is 16 residues. The CDR3 coding sequence is TGTGCCAGCAGCCTAGGGACGTTTGCAACTAATGAAAAACTGTTTTTT. Its protein product is CASSLGTFATNEKLFF.

There are a few counts of this clone. The V gene is TRBV12-5, the J gene TRBJ2-4; D is tentatively TRBD1 or TRBD2 (5 bases each). This CDR3 is built from 14 residues. The V end lost 5 bases, the J end lost 6 bases, and 14 bases lay between the germline ends. CDR1 is LGHNT, CDR2 FRNRAP, per germline. This CDR3 reads CASGTGDRLNIQYF. The CDR3 nucleotides read TGTGCTAGTGGTACCGGGGACCGACTAAACATTCAGTACTTC.

The V call is TRBV11-1, the J call TRBJ1-1; tentative D call: TRBD1 (5 bases). The ends were cut back, 11 bases at V and 2 bases at J, with 12 bases in the middle. CDR1 and CDR2 (germline): SGHAT, FQDESV (reference sequence). This CDR3 has 12 residues. CDR3: CARGWGNTEAFF. The DNA of the CDR3 is TGTGCCCGGGGGTGGGGAAACACTGAAGCTTTCTTT.

The chain is built from TRBV19 and TRBJ1-5, with 7 bases identical to TRBD1. CDR3 length: 15 residues. Losses at the gene ends were 7 bases for V and 4 bases for J; bases not matched to a gene: 10. Germline V CDR1 and CDR2: LNHDA, SQIVND (reference sequence). In DNA form, the CDR3 reads TGTGCCAGTATGCCGACAGGGCTCTTTAATCAGCCCCAGCATTTT. As protein: CASMPTGLFNQPQHF.

This clone was detected a few times. The chain employs TRBV6-5 and TRBJ1-1, with 7 nucleotides matching TRBD1. Losses at the gene ends were 7 bases for V and 0 bases for J; bases not matched to a gene: 5. The length of the CDR3 is 14 residues. Germline lookup yields CDR1 MNHEY and CDR2 SVGAGI. The CDR3 nucleotides read TGTGCCAGCACCCCGACAGGGTTGAACACTGAAGCTTTCTTT. It codes for CASTPTGLNTEAFF.

By share, this clone counts as large (0.1 to 1%). The rearrangement joins TRBV5-6 to TRBJ2-7, with D perhaps matching TRBD2 (8 bases). Germline assignment: CDR1 SGHDT and CDR2 YYEEEE. This CDR3 is 15 amino acids long. Trimming stripped 4 bases from V and 3 bases from J, with 17 bases between. CDR3 sequence: CASSGREGAYYEQYF. DNA for the CDR3: TGTGCCAGCAGCGGACGGGAGGGGGCGTACTACGAGCAGTACTTC.

This clone was found once. The chain is built from TRBV6-5 and TRBJ2-7; D is perhaps TRBD2 (5 bases). CDR3 length: 12 residues. V was shortened by 5 bases and J by 5 bases, with 10 bases between the two germline ends. Germline CDR1 is MNHEY and CDR2 is SVGAGI. CDR3 in DNA: TGTGCCAGCAGTACGGGGTTCAACGAGCAGTACTTC. Amino acid sequence: CASSTGFNEQYF.

J is TRBJ1-1 and V is TRBV11-3; no firm D call. The germline V gene has CDR1 SGHNT and CDR2 YENEEA. CDR3 length: 15 amino acids. Trimming pared 1 base from V and 3 bases from J, leaving 12 bases between. The CDR3 protein is CASSLGPVGYTEAFF. CDR3 bases: TGTGCCAGCAGCTTAGGACCGGTTGGATACACTGAAGCTTTCTTT.

The chain combines TRBV6-5 with TRBJ1-2; no clear D. The V and J ends lost 0 bases and 5 bases respectively, with 13 bases between them. The CDR3 covers 15 residues. The germline V gene has CDR1 MNHEY and CDR2 SVGAGI. This CDR3 is CASSYSPDGRYGYTF. The CDR3 bases are TGTGCCAGCAGTTACTCCCCGGACGGAAGATATGGCTACACCTTC.

Within the sample, this clone is hyperexpanded. The chain has TRBV9 and TRBJ1-1; 11 bases are shared with TRBD1. The CDR3 contains 17 residues. The J segment lost 1 base and the V segment lost 0 bases, leaving 5 bases of the junction unmatched. Per germline, CDR1 SGDLS and CDR2 YYNGEE. DNA for the CDR3: TGTGCCAGCAGCGTAGAAGGGACAGGGGGTCCGAACACTGAAGCTTTCTTT. Protein: CASSVEGTGGPNTEAFF.

This clone occurred a few times. The chain uses TRBV7-6 and TRBJ1-4, with 7 bases that match TRBD1. V lost 5 bases to trimming and J lost 5 bases; unmatched junction nucleotides: 5. The V gene's germline CDR1 is SGHVS and CDR2 FNYEAQ. This CDR3 spans 14 amino acids. The CDR3 here is CASSKSTGNEKLFF. CDR3 coding DNA: TGTGCCAGCAGCAAATCGACAGGGAATGAAAAACTGTTTTTT.

The V call is TRBV9, the J call TRBJ2-7; D tentatively fits TRBD1 or TRBD2 (5 bases each). The CDR3 runs 13 residues. V was trimmed by 2 bases and J by 5 bases, leaving 11 bases between them. Germline V gene lookup returns CDR1 SGDLS and CDR2 YYNGEE. CDR3 DNA: TGTGCCAGCAGCGTGAGGGGTGTAGACGAGCAGTACTTC. Translation gives CASSVRGVDEQYF.

The CDR3, as DNA: TGTGCCAGCGGGGGGGCAAGCAATCAGCCCCAGCATTTT. Its protein product is CASGGASNQPQHF. The V call is TRBV2, the J call TRBJ1-5; possible D gene TRBD1, 6 bases. The V end lost 8 bases, the J end lost 1 base, and 9 bases lay between the germline ends. Looked up from germline, CDR1 is SNHLY and CDR2 is FYNNEI. The CDR3 spans 13 residues.

This sequence joins TRBV4-3 and TRBJ1-1; possible D gene TRBD1, 6 bases. Germline V lookup: CDR1 LGHNA, CDR2 YSLEER. The CDR3 length is 17 residues. The V end lost 0 bases, the J end lost 4 bases, and 18 bases lay between the germline ends. The CDR3 reads CASSQDARGDTSTEAFF. DNA of the CDR3: TGCGCCAGCAGCCAAGATGCCAGGGGAGATACGAGCACTGAAGCTTTCTTT.

This clone has only one observation. V usage is TRBV5-3 and J usage is TRBJ2-7; the D is unclear. TRBV5-3 is treated as an ORF (open reading frame) with a function not yet certain. V gave up 8 bases and J gave up 2 bases, with 17 bases separating them. The CDR3 runs to 14 residues. CDR3 in amino acids: CASSEEGQPYEQYF. Written as DNA, the CDR3 is TGTGCCAGCAGCGAGGAAGGGCAGCCCTACGAGCAGTACTTC.

With respect to this clone: Compared with germline, one end of the junction differs, possibly owing to a read error. This chain joins TRBV18 and TRBJ1-2; a weak D match, TRBD1 (6 bases). The CDR3 is made up of 14 amino acids. The germline CDR1 and CDR2 sequences are KGHSH and LQKENI. The CDR3 DNA reads as TGTGCCAGCTCACCACCCGGACAGAACTATGGCTCTTCCTTC. Translation: CASSPPGQNYGSSF.